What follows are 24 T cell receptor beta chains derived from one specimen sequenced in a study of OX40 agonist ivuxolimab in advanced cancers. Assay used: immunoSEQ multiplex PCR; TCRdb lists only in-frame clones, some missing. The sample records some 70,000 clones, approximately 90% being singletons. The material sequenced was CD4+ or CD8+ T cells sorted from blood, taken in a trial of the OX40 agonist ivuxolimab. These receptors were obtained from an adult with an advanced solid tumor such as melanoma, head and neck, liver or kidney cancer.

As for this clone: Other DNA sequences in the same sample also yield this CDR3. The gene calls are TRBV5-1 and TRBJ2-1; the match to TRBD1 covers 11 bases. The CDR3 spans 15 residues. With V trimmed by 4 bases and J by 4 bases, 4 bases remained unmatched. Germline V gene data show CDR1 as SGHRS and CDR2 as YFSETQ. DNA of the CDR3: TGCGCCAGCAGCCTAGGACAGGGGGCATACAATGAGCAGTTCTTC. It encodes CASSLGQGAYNEQFF.

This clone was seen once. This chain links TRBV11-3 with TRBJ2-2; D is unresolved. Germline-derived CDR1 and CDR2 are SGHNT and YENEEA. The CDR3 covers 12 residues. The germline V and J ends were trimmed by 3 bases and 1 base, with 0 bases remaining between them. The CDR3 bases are TGTGCCAGCAGCTTGAACACCGGGGAGCTGTTTTTT. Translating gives CASSLNTGELFF. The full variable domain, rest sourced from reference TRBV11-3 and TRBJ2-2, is EAGVVQSPRYKIIEKKQPVAFWCNPISGHNTLYWYLQNLGQGPELLIRYENEEAVDDSQLPKDRFSAERLKGVDSTLKIQPAELGDSAVYLCASSLNTGELFFGEGSRLTVL.

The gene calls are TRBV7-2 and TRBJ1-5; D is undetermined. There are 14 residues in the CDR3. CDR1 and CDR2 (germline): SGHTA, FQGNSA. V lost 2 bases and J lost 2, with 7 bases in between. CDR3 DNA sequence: TGTGCCAGCAGCTTATTCGTTGGCAATCAGCCCCAGCATTTT. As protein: CASSLFVGNQPQHF.

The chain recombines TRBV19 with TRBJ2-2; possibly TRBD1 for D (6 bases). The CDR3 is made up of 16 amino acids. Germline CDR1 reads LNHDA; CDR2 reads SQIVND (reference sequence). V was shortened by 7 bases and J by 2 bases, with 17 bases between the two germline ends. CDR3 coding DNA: TGTGCCAGTATAAATACGGGACACCAAAACACCGGGGAGCTGTTTTTT. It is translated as CASINTGHQNTGELFF. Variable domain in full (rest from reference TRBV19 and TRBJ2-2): DGGITQSPKYLFRKEGQNVTLSCEQNLNHDAMYWYRQDPGQGLRLIYYSQIVNDFQKGDIAEGYSVSREKKESFPLTVTSAQKNPTAFYLCASINTGHQNTGELFFGEGSRLTVL.

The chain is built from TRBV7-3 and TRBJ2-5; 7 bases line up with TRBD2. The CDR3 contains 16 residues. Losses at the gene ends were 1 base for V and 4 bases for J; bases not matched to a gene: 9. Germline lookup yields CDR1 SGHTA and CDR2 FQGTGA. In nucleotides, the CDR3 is TGTGCCAGCAGCTTAATGTCGCGGGGGTCTGGAGAGACCCAGTACTTC. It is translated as CASSLMSRGSGETQYF.

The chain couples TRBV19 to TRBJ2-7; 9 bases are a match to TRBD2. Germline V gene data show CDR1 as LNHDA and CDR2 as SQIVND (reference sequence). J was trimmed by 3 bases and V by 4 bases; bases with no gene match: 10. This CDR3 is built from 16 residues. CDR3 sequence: CASSNPTPSGVYEQYF. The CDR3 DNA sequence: TGTGCCAGTAGTAACCCTACGCCTAGCGGGGTCTACGAGCAGTACTTC.

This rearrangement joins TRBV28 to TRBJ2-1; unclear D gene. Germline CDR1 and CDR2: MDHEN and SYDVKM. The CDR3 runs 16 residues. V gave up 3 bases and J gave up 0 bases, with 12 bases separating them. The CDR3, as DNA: TGTGCCAGCAGTTTCGACGGGCGGAGCTCCTACAATGAGCAGTTCTTC. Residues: CASSFDGRSSYNEQFF.

The CDR3 DNA follows: TGTGCCAGCAGCCCCATGACTCAGGCCAATGAGCAGTTCTTC. Protein sequence: CASSPMTQANEQFF. This chain uses TRBV11-3 with TRBJ2-1; D is unresolved. Trimming cost V 5 bases and J 6 bases, with 14 bases left between them. CDR1 SGHNT and CDR2 YENEEA come from the germline V gene. CDR3 size: 14 residues.

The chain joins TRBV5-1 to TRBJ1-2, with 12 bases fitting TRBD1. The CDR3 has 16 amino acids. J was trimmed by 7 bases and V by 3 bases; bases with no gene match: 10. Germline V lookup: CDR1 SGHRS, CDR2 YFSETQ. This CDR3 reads CASSSGGGQGASGYTF. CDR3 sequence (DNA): TGCGCCAGCAGCTCCGGTGGGGGACAGGGGGCGAGTGGCTACACCTTC.

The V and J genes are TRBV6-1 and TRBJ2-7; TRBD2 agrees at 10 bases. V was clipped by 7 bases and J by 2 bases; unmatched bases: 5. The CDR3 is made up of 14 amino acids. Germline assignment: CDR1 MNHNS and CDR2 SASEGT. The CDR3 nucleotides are TGTGCCAGCAAGCCAGCGGGGGGGACCTACGAGCAGTACTTC. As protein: CASKPAGGTYEQYF.

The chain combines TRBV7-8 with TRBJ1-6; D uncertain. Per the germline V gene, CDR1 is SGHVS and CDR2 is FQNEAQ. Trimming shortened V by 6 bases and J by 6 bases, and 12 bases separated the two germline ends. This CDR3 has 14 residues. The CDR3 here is CASSTGPINSPLHF. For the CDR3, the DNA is TGTGCCAGCAGTACCGGGCCCATTAATTCACCCCTCCACTTT.

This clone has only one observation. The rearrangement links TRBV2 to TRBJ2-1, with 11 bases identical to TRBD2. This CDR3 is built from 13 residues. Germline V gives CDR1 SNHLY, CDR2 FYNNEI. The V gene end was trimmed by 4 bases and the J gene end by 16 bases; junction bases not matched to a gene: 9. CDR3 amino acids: CASSGASGGRTFF. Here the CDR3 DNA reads TGTGCCAGCAGTGGAGCTAGCGGGGGGCGCACCTTCTTC.

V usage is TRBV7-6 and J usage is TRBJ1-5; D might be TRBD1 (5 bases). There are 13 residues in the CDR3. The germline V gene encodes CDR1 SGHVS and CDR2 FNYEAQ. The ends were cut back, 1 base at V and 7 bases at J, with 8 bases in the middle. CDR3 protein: CASSLGRGQPQHF. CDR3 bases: TGTGCCAGCAGCTTAGGGAGGGGACAGCCCCAGCATTTT.

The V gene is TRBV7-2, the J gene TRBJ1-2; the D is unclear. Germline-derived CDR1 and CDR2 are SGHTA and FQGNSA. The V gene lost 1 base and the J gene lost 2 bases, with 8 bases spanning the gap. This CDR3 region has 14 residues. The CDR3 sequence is CASSLVSVNYGYTF. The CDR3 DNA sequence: TGTGCCAGCAGCTTAGTTAGTGTCAACTATGGCTACACCTTC.

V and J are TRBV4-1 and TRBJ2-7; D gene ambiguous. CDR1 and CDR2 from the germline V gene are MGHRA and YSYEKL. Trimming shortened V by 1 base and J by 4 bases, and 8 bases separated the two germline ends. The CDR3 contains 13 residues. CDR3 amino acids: CASSQGVSYEQYF. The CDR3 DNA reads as TGCGCCAGCAGCCAAGGTGTTAGTTACGAGCAGTACTTC.

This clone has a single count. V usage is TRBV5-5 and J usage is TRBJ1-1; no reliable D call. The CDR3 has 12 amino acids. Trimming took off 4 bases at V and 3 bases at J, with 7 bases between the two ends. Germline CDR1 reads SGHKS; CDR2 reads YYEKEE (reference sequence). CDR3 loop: CASSLLYTEAFF. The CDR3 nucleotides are TGTGCCAGCAGCCTTCTGTACACTGAAGCTTTCTTT.

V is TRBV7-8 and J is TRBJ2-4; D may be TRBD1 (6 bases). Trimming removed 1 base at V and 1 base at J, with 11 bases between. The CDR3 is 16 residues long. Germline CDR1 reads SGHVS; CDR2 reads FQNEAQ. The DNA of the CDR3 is TGTGCCAGCAGCTTAGGGCCAGGGGCGGCCAAAAACATTCAGTACTTC. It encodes CASSLGPGAAKNIQYF. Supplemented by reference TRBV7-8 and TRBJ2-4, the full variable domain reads GAGVSQSPRYKVAKRGQDVALRCDPISGHVSLFWYQQALGQGPEFLTYFQNEAQLDKSGLPSDRFFAERPEGSVSTLKIQRTQQEDSAVYLCASSLGPGAAKNIQYFGAGTRLSVL.

As DNA, the CDR3 is TGCGCCAGCAGCTTGGGGGCCGGGAATTCACCCCTCCACTTT. Its translation is CASSLGAGNSPLHF. The rearrangement uses TRBV5-1 and TRBJ1-6; the D is unclear. The CDR3 consists of 14 residues. CDR1 is SGHRS, CDR2 YFSETQ, per germline. Trimming took 0 bases from V and 7 from J, leaving 8 bases between them.

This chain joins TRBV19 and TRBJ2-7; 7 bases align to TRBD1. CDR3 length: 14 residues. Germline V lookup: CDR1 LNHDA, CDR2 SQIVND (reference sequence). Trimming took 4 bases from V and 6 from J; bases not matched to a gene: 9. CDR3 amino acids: CASSKGARSGEQYF. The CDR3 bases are TGTGCCAGTAGTAAGGGGGCCAGGTCCGGCGAGCAGTACTTC.

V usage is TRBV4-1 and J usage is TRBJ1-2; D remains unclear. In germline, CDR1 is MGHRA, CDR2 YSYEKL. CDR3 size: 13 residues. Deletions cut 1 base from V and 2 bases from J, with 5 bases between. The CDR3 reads CASSQGGNYGYTF. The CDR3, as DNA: TGCGCCAGCAGCCAAGGAGGGAACTATGGCTACACCTTC.

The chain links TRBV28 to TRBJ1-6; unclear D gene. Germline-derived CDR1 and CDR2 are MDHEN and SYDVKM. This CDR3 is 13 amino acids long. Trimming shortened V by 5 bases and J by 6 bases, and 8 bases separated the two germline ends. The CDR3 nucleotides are TGTGCCAGCAGTCTTCCTGCTAATTCACCCCTCCACTTT. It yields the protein CASSLPANSPLHF.

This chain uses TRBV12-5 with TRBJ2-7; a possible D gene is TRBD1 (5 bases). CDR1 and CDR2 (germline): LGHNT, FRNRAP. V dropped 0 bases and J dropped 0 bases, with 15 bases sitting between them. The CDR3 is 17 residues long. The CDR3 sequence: CASGLVLTGPSSYEQYF. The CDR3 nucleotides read TGTGCTAGTGGTTTGGTCCTAACAGGTCCCAGCTCCTACGAGCAGTACTTC. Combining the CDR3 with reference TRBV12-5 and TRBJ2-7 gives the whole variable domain DARVTQTPRHKVTEMGQEVTMRCQPILGHNTVFWYRQTMMQGLELLAYFRNRAPLDDSGMPKDRFSAEMPDATLATLKIQPSEPRDSAVYFCASGLVLTGPSSYEQYFGPGTRLTVT.

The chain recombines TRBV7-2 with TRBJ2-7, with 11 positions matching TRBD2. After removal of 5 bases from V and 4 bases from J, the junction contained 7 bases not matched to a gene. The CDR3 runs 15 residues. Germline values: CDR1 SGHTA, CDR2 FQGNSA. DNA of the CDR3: TGTGCCAGCAGCGGTGGTCTAGCGGGGGGATACGAGCAGTACTTC. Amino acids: CASSGGLAGGYEQYF.

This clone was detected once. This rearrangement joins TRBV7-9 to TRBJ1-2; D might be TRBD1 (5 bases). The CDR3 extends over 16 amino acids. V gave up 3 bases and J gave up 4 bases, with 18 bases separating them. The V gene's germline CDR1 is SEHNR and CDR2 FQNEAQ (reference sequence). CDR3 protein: CASSFPLSTAIYGYTF. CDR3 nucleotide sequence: TGTGCCAGCAGCTTTCCCCTATCGACAGCTATCTATGGCTACACCTTC. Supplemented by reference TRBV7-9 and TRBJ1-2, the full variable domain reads DTGVSQNPRHKITKRGQNVTFRCDPISEHNRLYWYRQTLGQGPEFLTYFQNEAQLEKSRLLSDRFSAERPKGSFSTLEIQRTEQGDSAMYLCASSFPLSTAIYGYTFGSGTRLTVV.